Reported below is one T cell receptor (beta chain). Its cognate antigen is unknown. Clones were read by immunoSEQ multiplex PCR, and TCRdb kept only the in-frame ones, dropping some. The table lists some 50,000 clones, about 88% of them singletons. This entry is derived from a study of OX40 agonist ivuxolimab in advanced cancers. About the study: The study enrolled dose-escalation patients with hepatocellular carcinoma, melanoma, renal cell or head and neck cancer. Three patients responded partially, comprising one with hepatocellular carcinoma and two with cutaneous melanoma.

People who had autoimmune disease history or systemic immunosuppression were excluded. Overall study findings and caveats: Some patients without response likewise showed low normalized clonal expansion.

Sequencing was performed on CD4+ or CD8+ T cells sorted from blood, taken in a trial of the OX40 agonist ivuxolimab. The TCR originated in an adult with an advanced solid tumor such as melanoma, head and neck, liver or kidney cancer.

In nucleotides, the CDR3 is TGTGCCAGCAGCTTAGAGGCACCCTACGAGCAGTACTTC. Its protein product is CASSLEAPYEQYF. This chain connects TRBV7-6 to TRBJ2-7, with unresolved D. The CDR3 length is 13 residues. Germline values: CDR1 SGHVS, CDR2 FNYEAQ. V gave up 1 base and J gave up 2 bases, with 6 bases separating them.